This T cell receptor (beta chain) was observed in a study of PD-1 blockade in classical Hodgkin lymphoma. Measured with immunoSEQ multiplex PCR; TCRdb has only the in-frame clones, and not every one. The sample lists about 24,000 clones, about 70% occurring once. The CDR3 contains 15 residues. Trimming took off 5 bases at V and 2 bases at J, with 14 bases between the two ends. Germline values: CDR1 MNHNY, CDR2 SVGAGI (reference sequence). The time point is: cycle 4 day 1 (C4D1), after 6 weeks of nivolumab. With no exception, relapse followed autologous stem cell transplantation in all patients, and brentuximab vedotin exposure varied. This clone was recorded once.

The V gene is TRBV6-6, the J gene TRBJ2-3, with a weak D call TRBD2 (5 bases). The sample here was peripheral blood mononuclear cells (PBMCs), taken before the fourth cycle of nivolumab. The source of this sequence is a human donor with classical Hodgkin lymphoma. The CDR3 reads CASSDPSGYTDTQYF. The CDR3 nucleotides are TGTGCCAGCAGTGATCCCAGCGGATACACAGATACGCAGTATTTT.